The entry below describes one T cell receptor beta chain. The target antigen is unknown. The data originate from a study of T cell responses to AZD1222 COVID-19 vaccine. The study, taken as a whole, reports: The study found vaccine-associated CD4 TCRs spanning spike, dominant at 160-218 and 743-854. Most donors were white British and more were female, and clonal diversity was possibly underestimated. Increases in Spike-specific TCR breadth and depth were seen after two AZD1222 doses.

Only in-frame clones appear in the TCRdb table, and some are missing; sequencing was by immunoSEQ multiplex PCR. The repertoire consists of about 130,000 clones, with about nine tenths occurring once and the leading ten covering 7.5% to 8%. Germline assignment: CDR1 SGHTA and CDR2 FQGNSA. The CDR3 loop spans 14 amino acids. Trimming cost V 4 bases and J 2 bases, with 12 bases left between them. The starting material was peripheral blood, obtained on day 0 of AZD1222 vaccination. The sequence came from an adult in good health. The rearrangement links TRBV7-2 to TRBJ2-7, with D hard to call. The CDR3 is CASSSLVGPYEQYF. Written as DNA, the CDR3 is TGTGCCAGCAGCTCCCTCGTCGGACCCTACGAGCAGTACTTC.